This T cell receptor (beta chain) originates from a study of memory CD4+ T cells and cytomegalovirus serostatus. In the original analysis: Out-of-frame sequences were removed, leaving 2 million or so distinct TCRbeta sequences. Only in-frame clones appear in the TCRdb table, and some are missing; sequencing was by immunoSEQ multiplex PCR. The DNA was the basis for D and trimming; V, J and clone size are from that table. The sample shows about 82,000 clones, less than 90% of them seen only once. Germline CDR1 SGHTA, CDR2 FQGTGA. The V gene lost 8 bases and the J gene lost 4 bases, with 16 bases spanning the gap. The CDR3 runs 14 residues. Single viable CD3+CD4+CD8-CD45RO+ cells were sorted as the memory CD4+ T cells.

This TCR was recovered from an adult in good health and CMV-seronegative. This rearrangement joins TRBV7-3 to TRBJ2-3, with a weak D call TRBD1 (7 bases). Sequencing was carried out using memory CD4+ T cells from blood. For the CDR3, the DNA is TGTGCCAGCGCCGGAGGGGGCGGCGCAGATACGCAGTATTTT. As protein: CASAGGGGADTQYF.